Presented here are 30 T cell receptor beta chains from one specimen sequenced in a study of cytomegalovirus exposure and HLA in healthy donors. Researchers ran the PCR with 60 Vbeta and 13 Jbeta primers. Profiling relied on immunoSEQ multiplex PCR, and the TCRdb table lists in-frame clones only, not all of them. The repertoire has roughly 100,000 clones, 75% of them found once; the top ten carry approximately 2.6%. The sequenced sample was PBMCs. These receptors were obtained from a male donor in good health and CMV-seropositive.

The CDR3 here is CSYEQGGYNEQFF. CDR3 sequence (DNA): TGCAGCTATGAGCAGGGGGGCTACAATGAGCAGTTCTTC. The chain carries TRBV29-1 and TRBJ2-1, with D tentatively TRBD1 (7 bases). The CDR3 extends over 13 amino acids. Germline V gene sequence: CDR1 SQVTM, CDR2 ANQGSEA. Trimming took off 8 bases at V and 3 bases at J, with 14 bases between the two ends.

This chain joins TRBV9 and TRBJ1-4; D unclear. Germline V gene lookup returns CDR1 SGDLS and CDR2 YYNGEE. CDR3 length: 15 residues. V was cut by 0 bases and J by 5 bases, with 11 bases left in between. In DNA, the CDR3 is TGTGCCAGCAGCGTAGGAGGGTCCATAAATGAAAAACTGTTTTTT. It specifies CASSVGGSINEKLFF.

The chain combines TRBV2 with TRBJ1-5, with 7 bases lining up with TRBD1. Trimming took 6 bases from V and 9 from J; bases not matched to a gene: 8. The CDR3 runs to 13 residues. The germline CDR1 and CDR2 sequences are SNHLY and FYNNEI. In DNA form, the CDR3 reads TGTGCCAGCAGAGGGTCAGGGGGTCGGCCCCAGCATTTT. It is translated as CASRGSGGRPQHF.

This clone came up a few times. The chain carries TRBV7-9 and TRBJ1-1; D is ambiguous. Trimming took off 5 bases at V and 0 bases at J, with 10 bases between the two ends. Germline CDR1 and CDR2: SEHNR and FQNEAQ (reference sequence). The CDR3 loop spans 14 amino acids. CDR3 nucleotide sequence: TGTGCCAGCAGCCCCCCCAGCGTGAACACTGAAGCTTTCTTT. As protein: CASSPPSVNTEAFF. Full variable domain (rest looked up from reference TRBV7-9 and TRBJ1-1): DTGVSQNPRHKITKRGQNVTFRCDPISEHNRLYWYRQTLGQGPEFLTYFQNEAQLEKSRLLSDRFSAERPKGSFSTLEIQRTEQGDSAMYLCASSPPSVNTEAFFGQGTRLTVV.

This chain connects TRBV19 to TRBJ2-3; 9 positions match TRBD2. The ends lost 7 bases at V and 1 base at J; junction bases unmatched: 3. The CDR3 loop spans 14 amino acids. From germline, CDR1 is LNHDA and CDR2 SQIVND (reference sequence). The CDR3 DNA reads TGTGCCAGTAAGGAGCGGGGGGGCACAGATACGCAGTATTTT. It translates to CASKERGGTDTQYF.

The chain carries TRBV7-2 and TRBJ1-5, with 8 bases lining up with TRBD1. Trimming at V came to 5 bases and at J to 3 bases, leaving 6 bases not matched to a gene. The germline CDR1 and CDR2 sequences are SGHTA and FQGNSA. The CDR3 totals 15 residues. The CDR3 DNA follows: TGTGCCAGCAGCCCAAGGGACAGGCCCAATCAGCCCCAGCATTTT. Translating it yields CASSPRDRPNQPQHF.

This sequence joins TRBV6-1 and TRBJ2-5; 7 bases match TRBD1. This CDR3 is 14 amino acids long. V gave up 3 bases and J gave up 4 bases; unmatched junction bases: 5. Germline lookup yields CDR1 MNHNS and CDR2 SASEGT. CDR3 DNA sequence: TGTGCCAGCAGTGACAGACAGGGAAGAGAGACCCAGTACTTC. This codes for CASSDRQGRETQYF.

The J gene is TRBJ2-1, the V gene TRBV15; possibly TRBD1 for D (6 bases). Germline V lookup: CDR1 LNHNV, CDR2 YYDKDF (reference sequence). The CDR3 extends over 16 amino acids. V was pared by 0 bases and J by 9 bases, with 18 bases between. This CDR3 reads CATSRERDTPTSEQFF. DNA of the CDR3: TGTGCCACCAGCAGAGAAAGGGACACCCCAACCAGTGAGCAGTTCTTC.

CDR3 sequence reads: CASSLLSSGTDTQYF. In DNA form, the CDR3 reads TGTGCCAGCAGTTTGTTGTCTAGCGGGACAGATACGCAGTATTTT. The chain couples TRBV28 to TRBJ2-3; the match to TRBD2 covers 8 bases. The V and J ends lost 3 bases and 3 bases, in that order; junction bases with no gene match: 5. The germline V gene has CDR1 MDHEN and CDR2 SYDVKM. The CDR3 contains 15 residues.

This chain uses TRBV14 with TRBJ2-1; 10 bases match TRBD2. The CDR3 is made up of 16 amino acids. Trimming at V came to 4 bases and at J to 6 bases, leaving 9 bases not matched to a gene. CDR1 and CDR2 (germline): SGHDN, FVKESK. The CDR3 region is CASSPPGLAGANEQFF. In DNA, the CDR3 is TGTGCCAGCAGCCCACCGGGGCTAGCGGGAGCCAATGAGCAGTTCTTC.

The V call is TRBV6-5, the J call TRBJ1-2; the match to TRBD1 covers 7 bases. Trimming removed 5 bases from V and 2 bases from J; junction bases left unmatched: 2. The germline gives CDR1 MNHEY, CDR2 SVGAGI. This CDR3 is 13 amino acids long. The CDR3 is CASSLQGNYGYTF. The DNA for the CDR3 is TGTGCCAGCAGTCTACAGGGGAACTATGGCTACACCTTC.

The V and J genes are TRBV20-1 and TRBJ1-4, with 7 positions matching TRBD1. The CDR3 extends over 11 amino acids. The V segment lost 3 bases and the J segment 12 bases; nucleotides outside the gene matches: 4. Germline V gene data show CDR1 as DFQATT and CDR2 as SNEGSKA (reference sequence). CDR3 nucleotide sequence: TGCAGTGCTAGTGGACAGGCGGAACTGTTTTTT. Translation: CSASGQAELFF.

The chain has TRBV27 and TRBJ1-5; 8 bases map to TRBD1. This CDR3 comprises 14 residues. J lost 5 bases, V lost 5 bases, and 5 bases had no gene match. Germline assignment: CDR1 MNHEY and CDR2 SMNVEV (reference sequence). The CDR3 DNA follows: TGTGCCAGCAGTATGGACAGGGACCATCAGCCCCAGCATTTT. It codes for CASSMDRDHQPQHF.

This clone was seen more than once but under ten times. The genes are TRBV14 and TRBJ1-4, with D hard to call. Germline CDR1 is SGHDN and CDR2 is FVKESK. The CDR3 runs 16 residues. Trimming took 0 bases from V and 5 from J, leaving 13 bases between them. The CDR3 nucleotides read TGTGCCAGCAGCCAAGATAGGAGGGTTACCAATGAAAAACTGTTTTTT. Protein product: CASSQDRRVTNEKLFF. The full variable domain, in which reference TRBV14 and TRBJ1-4 provide the parts outside the CDR3, is EAGVTQFPSHSVIEKGQTVTLRCDPISGHDNLYWYRRVMGKEIKFLLHFVKESKQDESGMPNNRFLAERTGGTYSTLKVQPAELEDSGVYFCASSQDRRVTNEKLFFGSGTQLSVL.

The rearrangement links TRBV7-3 to TRBJ2-1; D remains unclear. The CDR3 spans 12 residues. V was trimmed by 0 bases and J by 7 bases, leaving 4 bases between them. The germline CDR1 and CDR2 sequences are SGHTA and FQGTGA. CDR3 sequence (DNA): TGTGCCAGCAGCTTAACGGCTAATGAGCAGTTCTTC. This sequence encodes CASSLTANEQFF.

As regards this clone: This specimen includes other DNA sequences encoding the same CDR3. This chain links TRBV27 with TRBJ1-1; D is ambiguous. The CDR3 is made up of 12 amino acids. The germline V and J ends were trimmed by 2 bases and 4 bases, with 5 bases remaining between them. CDR1 and CDR2 from the germline V gene are MNHEY and SMNVEV (reference sequence). CDR3 DNA sequence: TGTGCCAGCAGTTTAACTGGCACTGAAGCTTTCTTT. This encodes CASSLTGTEAFF.

This clone was picked up a small number of times. This rearrangement joins TRBV5-1 to TRBJ2-7; maybe TRBD1 (6 bases). Per germline, CDR1 SGHRS and CDR2 YFSETQ. CDR3 length: 13 amino acids. Trimming removed 4 bases from V and 4 bases from J, with 12 bases in between. CDR3 in amino acids: CASSEGVGYEQYF. The CDR3 coding sequence is TGCGCCAGCAGCGAGGGGGTAGGTTACGAGCAGTACTTC.

This chain uses TRBV25-1 with TRBJ1-5; D unresolved. The CDR3 consists of 15 residues. V shed 6 bases and J shed 4 bases, with 16 bases lying between them. Germline CDR1 reads MGHDK; CDR2 reads SYGVNS. Here the CDR3 DNA reads TGTGCCAGCAGCTCCCCTGCCAGAAAGAATCAGCCCCAGCATTTT. Translation: CASSSPARKNQPQHF.

The rearrangement uses TRBV9 and TRBJ2-7; TRBD2 aligns across 8 bases. The ends lost 3 bases at V and 1 base at J; junction bases unmatched: 6. This CDR3 is 15 amino acids long. Per germline, CDR1 SGDLS and CDR2 YYNGEE. CDR3 sequence reads: CASSAGGATSYEQYF. The CDR3 nucleotides are TGTGCCAGCAGCGCCGGGGGGGCTACGTCCTACGAGCAGTACTTC.

This chain connects TRBV28 to TRBJ1-1, with D hard to call. Germline values: CDR1 MDHEN, CDR2 SYDVKM. The CDR3 totals 12 residues. V was cut by 7 bases and J by 3 bases, with 9 bases left in between. The CDR3 loop reads CASNEVYTEAFF. The CDR3 DNA reads as TGTGCCAGCAACGAGGTGTACACTGAAGCTTTCTTT.

This rearrangement joins TRBV10-3 to TRBJ1-1; TRBD1 matches at 8 bases. The CDR3 extends over 17 amino acids. In germline, CDR1 is ENHRY, CDR2 SYGVKD. With 3 bases clipped from V and 5 bases from J, the junction kept 14 bases outside the gene matches. CDR3 protein: CAISDPQGARAGTEAFF. DNA for the CDR3: TGTGCCATCAGTGATCCCCAGGGGGCGAGGGCTGGGACTGAAGCTTTCTTT.

This clone was seen a handful of times. V and J are TRBV9 and TRBJ1-4; tentatively, D is TRBD1 (6 bases). V lost 5 bases, J lost 6 bases, and 14 bases lay in between. Per the germline V gene, CDR1 is SGDLS and CDR2 is YYNGEE. This CDR3 comprises 14 residues. The CDR3 protein is CASSGRGADEKLFF. In DNA form, the CDR3 reads TGTGCCAGCAGTGGTCGGGGGGCTGATGAAAAACTGTTTTTT.

This clone was detected only a few times. The CDR3 sequence: CATARATNEKLFF. The CDR3 coding sequence is TGTGCCACCGCACGGGCAACTAATGAAAAACTGTTTTTT. This chain joins TRBV15 and TRBJ1-4; no clear D gene. V gave up 8 bases and J gave up 0 bases, with 7 bases separating them. Germline CDR1 is LNHNV and CDR2 is YYDKDF (reference sequence). The CDR3 has 13 amino acids. Based on the CDR3 plus reference TRBV15 and TRBJ1-4, the full variable domain is DAMVIQNPRYQVTQFGKPVTLSCSQTLNHNVMYWYQQKSSQAPKLLFHYYDKDFNNEADTPDNFQSRRPNTSFCFLDIRSPGLGDTAMYLCATARATNEKLFFGSGTQLSVL.

The chain has TRBV6-1 and TRBJ1-2; D gene ambiguous. The V end lost 5 bases, the J end lost 6 bases, and 19 bases lay between the germline ends. Germline assignment: CDR1 MNHNS and CDR2 SASEGT. The CDR3 consists of 15 residues. CDR3 nucleotide sequence: TGTGCCAGCAGTCTAAGGAGGGATGTAGAGCATGGCTACACCTTC. Its protein product is CASSLRRDVEHGYTF.

J is TRBJ2-2 and V is TRBV27; possibly TRBD2 for D (5 bases). Per germline, CDR1 MNHEY and CDR2 SMNVEV (reference sequence). Trimming shortened V by 7 bases and J by 1 base, and 16 bases separated the two germline ends. The CDR3 runs to 16 residues. DNA for the CDR3: TGTGCCAGCACGAGACTACAAAGTGGGAACACCGGGGAGCTGTTTTTT. Protein: CASTRLQSGNTGELFF.

This clone came up a few times. The V and J genes are TRBV25-1 and TRBJ2-7; D is possibly TRBD2 (5 bases). The CDR3 spans 14 residues. Between the trimmed V and J ends, which lost 4 bases and 2 bases, there was a span of 12 bases. Germline CDR1 and CDR2: MGHDK and SYGVNS. In DNA, the CDR3 is TGTGCCAGCAGTGTTGGCGGGTGGACCTACGAGCAGTACTTC. The encoded protein is CASSVGGWTYEQYF.

This sequence joins TRBV28 and TRBJ2-3; D is possibly TRBD1 (6 bases). V shed 5 bases and J shed 2 bases, with 11 bases lying between them. CDR3 size: 14 residues. Germline CDR1 MDHEN, CDR2 SYDVKM. The CDR3 nucleotides read TGTGCCAGCAGTCCGCAGGGGACCACAGATACGCAGTATTTT. Its translation: CASSPQGTTDTQYF.

The chain links TRBV6-1 to TRBJ2-3; TRBD1 aligns across 9 bases. This CDR3 comprises 15 residues. After removal of 6 bases from V and 5 bases from J, the junction contained 9 bases not matched to a gene. The germline V gene has CDR1 MNHNS and CDR2 SASEGT. CDR3 nucleotides: TGTGCCAGCAGCGGACAGGGGACGGGCGAAGATACGCAGTATTTT. Its protein product is CASSGQGTGEDTQYF.

There are a few counts of this clone. The rearrangement uses TRBV7-9 and TRBJ2-7; 7 bases map to TRBD2. The junction had 16 bases not matched to a gene; V was cut back by 4 bases and J by 7 bases. This CDR3 is built from 16 residues. Germline CDR1 SEHNR, CDR2 FQNEAQ (reference sequence). This chain's CDR3 is CASSSAWGVGEGEQYF. CDR3 nucleotides: TGTGCCAGCAGCTCCGCCTGGGGGGTGGGGGAGGGTGAGCAGTACTTC.

The V call is TRBV19, the J call TRBJ2-7, with a tentative D call TRBD1 (6 bases). Per germline, CDR1 LNHDA and CDR2 SQIVND (reference sequence). Trimming removed 8 bases at V and 2 bases at J, with 10 bases between. The CDR3 length is 12 residues. Here the CDR3 reads CASQAGAYEQYF. The DNA of the CDR3 is TGTGCCAGTCAGGCAGGGGCCTACGAGCAGTACTTC.